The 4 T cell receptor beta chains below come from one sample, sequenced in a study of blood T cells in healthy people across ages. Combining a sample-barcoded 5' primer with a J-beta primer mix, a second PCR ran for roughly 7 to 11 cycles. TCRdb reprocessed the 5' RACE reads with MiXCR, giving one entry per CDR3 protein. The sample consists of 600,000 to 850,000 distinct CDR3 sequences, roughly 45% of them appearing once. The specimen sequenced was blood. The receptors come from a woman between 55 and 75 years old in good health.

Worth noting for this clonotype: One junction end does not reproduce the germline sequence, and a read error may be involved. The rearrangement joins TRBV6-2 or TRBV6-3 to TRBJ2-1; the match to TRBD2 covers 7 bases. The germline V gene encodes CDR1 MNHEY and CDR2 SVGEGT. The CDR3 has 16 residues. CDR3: CAGSYRRSGTLDEQFF. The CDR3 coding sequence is TGTGCCGGCAGTTATCGGAGAAGCGGGACCCTCGACGAGCAGTTCTTC.

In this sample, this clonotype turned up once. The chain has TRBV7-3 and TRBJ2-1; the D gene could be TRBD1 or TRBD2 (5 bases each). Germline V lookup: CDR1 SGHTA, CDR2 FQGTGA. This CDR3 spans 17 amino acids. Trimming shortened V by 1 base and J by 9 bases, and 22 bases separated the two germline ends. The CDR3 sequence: CASSLMGDRYGESEQFF. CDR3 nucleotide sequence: TGTGCCAGCAGCTTAATGGGGGACCGTTATGGGGAAAGTGAGCAGTTCTTC.

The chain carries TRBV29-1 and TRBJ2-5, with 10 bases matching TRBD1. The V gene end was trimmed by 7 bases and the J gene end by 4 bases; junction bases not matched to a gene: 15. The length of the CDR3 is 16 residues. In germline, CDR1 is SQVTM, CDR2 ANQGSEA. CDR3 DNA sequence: TGCAGCGCTGACCCCGAAGGACAGGGGGTTTCAGAGACCCAGTACTTC. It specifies CSADPEGQGVSETQYF.

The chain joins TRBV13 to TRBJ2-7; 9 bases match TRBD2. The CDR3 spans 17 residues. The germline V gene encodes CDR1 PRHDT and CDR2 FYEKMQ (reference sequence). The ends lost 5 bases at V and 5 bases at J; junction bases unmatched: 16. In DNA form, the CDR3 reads TGTGCCAGCAGCCCCTTCCAGACTAGCGGTCTCCCTAACGAGCAGTACTTC. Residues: CASSPFQTSGLPNEQYF.